This T cell receptor (beta chain) stems from a study of cytomegalovirus exposure and HLA in healthy donors. PCR was performed using 60 Vbeta and 13 Jbeta primers. Sequencing used immunoSEQ multiplex PCR; TCRdb keeps in-frame clones, though not all of them. This sample yields 90,000 to 120,000 clones, of which roughly 71% are seen a single time; about a tenth belongs to the top ten. The TCR comes from a man aged 40-50 years in good health and CMV-seropositive. Sequencing used PBMCs.

The CDR3 nucleotides are TGTGCCACCAGCAAGGGGTTGAGCTCCTACGAGCAGTACTTC. Its protein is CATSKGLSSYEQYF. The chain employs TRBV6-5 and TRBJ2-7; D is perhaps TRBD1 (5 bases). Per germline, CDR1 MNHEY and CDR2 SVGAGI. The germline V and J ends were trimmed by 10 bases and 0 bases, with 16 bases remaining between them. CDR3 size: 14 residues.